These 32 T cell receptor beta chains originate from one sample sequenced in a study of T cell changes during pregnancy in multiple sclerosis. Repertoires were generated with immunoSEQ multiplex PCR, while TCRdb's copy carries only in-frame clones and drops some. Counted here are about 50,000 clones, around 90% occurring once; the ten biggest clones make up about 0.61%. The sequenced sample was CD4+ T cells from peripheral blood mononuclear cells, obtained after pregnancy. These receptors were obtained from a female donor in good health, enrolled as a control in a pregnancy study.

The J gene is TRBJ2-5, the V gene TRBV19, with TRBD1 as a possible D gene (5 bases). This CDR3 has 13 amino acids. V dropped 1 base and J dropped 2 bases, with 5 bases sitting between them. The V gene's germline CDR1 is LNHDA and CDR2 SQIVND (reference sequence). For the CDR3, the DNA is TGTGCCAGTAGTATAGGACAGCAAGAGACCCAGTACTTC. Translating it yields CASSIGQQETQYF.

The rearrangement joins TRBV28 to TRBJ1-5; tentatively, D is TRBD1 (5 bases). The CDR3 covers 17 residues. The V and J ends lost 1 base and 3 bases respectively, with 16 bases between them. Germline values: CDR1 MDHEN, CDR2 SYDVKM. CDR3 in amino acids: CASSLSGGTDYNQPQHF. The DNA of the CDR3 is TGTGCCAGCAGTTTATCAGGCGGGACGGACTACAATCAGCCCCAGCATTTT.

The J gene is TRBJ1-1, the V gene TRBV7-9; TRBD1 matches 7 bases. The germline CDR1 and CDR2 sequences are SEHNR and FQNEAQ (reference sequence). Trimming cost V 4 bases and J 1 base; bases outside gene matches: 3. The CDR3 is made up of 14 amino acids. CDR3 in amino acids: CASSSWDRNTEAFF. For the CDR3, the DNA is TGTGCCAGCAGCTCGTGGGACAGGAACACTGAAGCTTTCTTT.

The table lists this clone with a count of one. J is TRBJ1-2 and V is TRBV5-4, with D maybe TRBD1 (5 bases). The V gene's germline CDR1 is SGHNT and CDR2 YYREEE (reference sequence). V lost 4 bases and J 2 bases, leaving 12 bases between the germline ends. CDR3 length: 14 residues. CDR3 coding DNA: TGTGCCAGCAGCCAGCAGGGCAGCAACTATGGCTACACCTTC. Translated: CASSQQGSNYGYTF.

The rearrangement uses TRBV10-3 and TRBJ2-1; 14 bases fit TRBD2. The J segment lost 6 bases and the V segment lost 3 bases, leaving 1 base of the junction unmatched. CDR3 size: 15 residues. Germline-derived CDR1 and CDR2 are ENHRY and SYGVKD. CDR3 sequence: CAISDGTSGSNEQFF. DNA for the CDR3: TGTGCCATCAGTGACGGGACTAGCGGGAGCAATGAGCAGTTCTTC.

The gene calls are TRBV29-1 and TRBJ2-1; 8 nucleotides agree with TRBD1. The CDR3 runs to 14 residues. Trimming at V came to 4 bases and at J to 9 bases, leaving 11 bases not matched to a gene. Germline CDR1 and CDR2: SQVTM and ANQGSEA. Here the CDR3 reads CSVVVNNDRGEQFF. The CDR3 bases are TGCAGCGTTGTGGTCAATAACGACAGGGGTGAGCAGTTCTTC.

The chain is built from TRBV19 and TRBJ2-1; 11 nucleotides align to TRBD2. With V trimmed by 6 bases and J by 9 bases, 7 bases remained unmatched. The CDR3 totals 14 residues. Germline-derived CDR1 and CDR2 are LNHDA and SQIVND (reference sequence). The CDR3 is CASSLGLAEFEQFF. The CDR3, as DNA: TGTGCCAGTAGCCTGGGACTAGCGGAATTTGAGCAGTTCTTC.

The chain couples TRBV7-2 to TRBJ2-2; 9 positions agree with TRBD1. V shed 5 bases and J 6 bases; nucleotides not matched to a gene: 4. In germline, CDR1 is SGHTA, CDR2 FQGNSA. The CDR3 extends over 14 amino acids. The CDR3 spells CASSRDRAPGELFF. CDR3 nucleotides: TGTGCCAGCAGCCGGGACAGGGCACCCGGGGAGCTGTTTTTT.

The chain recombines TRBV7-8 with TRBJ1-2, with 9 nucleotides matching TRBD1. The length of the CDR3 is 14 residues. Germline assignment: CDR1 SGHVS and CDR2 FQNEAQ. Losses at the gene ends were 1 base for V and 6 bases for J; bases not matched to a gene: 3. This chain's CDR3 is CASSLGGQGDGYTF. Here the CDR3 DNA reads TGTGCCAGCAGCTTAGGGGGACAGGGCGATGGCTACACCTTC.

The gene calls are TRBV7-9 and TRBJ1-6; no reliable D call. The V gene's germline CDR1 is SEHNR and CDR2 FQNEAQ (reference sequence). V lost 5 bases to trimming and J lost 5 bases, with 16 bases between them. This CDR3 is built from 16 residues. The chain's CDR3 is CASSENYSGNNSPLHF. The CDR3 nucleotides read TGTGCCAGCAGCGAAAACTACAGCGGTAATAATTCACCCCTCCACTTT.

This chain connects TRBV4-1 to TRBJ2-1; TRBD2 is a possible D gene (6 bases). The CDR3 loop spans 14 amino acids. The V gene lost 3 bases and the J gene lost 2 bases, with 8 bases spanning the gap. CDR1 is MGHRA, CDR2 YSYEKL, per germline. The DNA of the CDR3 is TGCGCCAGCAGCCAGACGGGGGCCTACAATGAGCAGTTCTTC. Translated: CASSQTGAYNEQFF.

This chain links TRBV5-1 with TRBJ2-1, with D perhaps TRBD2 (5 bases). Trimming shortened V by 0 bases and J by 7 bases, and 17 bases separated the two germline ends. The germline V gene encodes CDR1 SGHRS and CDR2 YFSETQ. This CDR3 is built from 16 residues. In nucleotides, the CDR3 is TGCGCCAGCAGCTTGGCCAGTCTAGCCCTAGGGAATGAGCAGTTCTTC. Its translation is CASSLASLALGNEQFF.

This rearrangement joins TRBV19 to TRBJ2-1; D may be TRBD2 (5 bases). CDR1 and CDR2 (germline): LNHDA, SQIVND (reference sequence). Trimming cost V 1 base and J 9 bases, with 10 bases left between them. The CDR3 is 13 amino acids. CDR3 coding DNA: TGTGCCAGTAGTATAGTCGGGGTCGGTGAGCAGTTCTTC. Translating it yields CASSIVGVGEQFF.

V and J are TRBV2 and TRBJ1-2; no clear D gene. V shed 11 bases and J shed 4 bases, with 14 bases lying between them. CDR1 is SNHLY and CDR2 is FYNNEI in the germline V gene. This CDR3 contains 12 residues. CDR3 nucleotide sequence: TGTGCCCTTAGCAAGGAGCCCTATGGCTACACCTTC. Translated: CALSKEPYGYTF.

This clone was observed a single time. Here the CDR3 DNA reads TGTGCCAGCAGCCCTGAGGGCAGGAGCACAGATACGCAGTATTTT. This codes for CASSPEGRSTDTQYF. The V gene is TRBV11-2, the J gene TRBJ2-3; tentatively, D is TRBD2 (5 bases). This CDR3 is 15 amino acids long. V shed 5 bases and J shed 0 bases, with 12 bases lying between them. Germline loops: CDR1 SGHAT, CDR2 FQNNGV.

In its sample, this clone ranks as medium-sized. J is TRBJ1-1 and V is TRBV20-1, with D uncertain. Between the trimmed V and J ends, which lost 7 bases and 0 bases, there was a span of 6 bases. This CDR3 has 11 amino acids. Germline V gene data show CDR1 as DFQATT and CDR2 as SNEGSKA (reference sequence). The chain's CDR3 is CSGNLNTEAFF. The CDR3 nucleotides are TGCAGTGGTAATTTGAACACTGAAGCTTTCTTT.

The rearrangement joins TRBV19 to TRBJ1-1; perhaps TRBD1 as D (6 bases). CDR1 and CDR2 from the germline V gene are LNHDA and SQIVND (reference sequence). CDR3 length: 14 amino acids. Deletions cut 4 bases from V and 4 bases from J, with 13 bases between. The CDR3 loop is CASSTSGVGTEAFF. The CDR3 DNA reads TGTGCCAGTAGTACTTCAGGGGTTGGCACTGAAGCTTTCTTT.

The chain has TRBV28 and TRBJ1-6; D gene uncertain. The length of the CDR3 is 14 residues. Germline CDR1 MDHEN, CDR2 SYDVKM. V lost 3 bases to trimming and J lost 5 bases, with 8 bases between them. This CDR3 reads CASSLVQNNSPLHF. CDR3 coding DNA: TGTGCCAGCAGTTTGGTCCAGAATAATTCACCCCTCCACTTT.

The chain is built from TRBV7-2 and TRBJ2-1; 16 bases are shared with TRBD2. The CDR3 contains 16 residues. Germline V gene sequence: CDR1 SGHTA, CDR2 FQGNSA. The junction had 7 bases not matched to a gene; V was cut back by 5 bases and J by 9 bases. DNA of the CDR3: TGTGCCAGCAGCCTCTCCGGGACTAGCGGGAGGGGTGAGCAGTTCTTC. Translation gives CASSLSGTSGRGEQFF.

CDR3 nucleotides: TGTGCCAGCAGCCGAGGCGACAGGGGGGGGACCCAGTACTTC. It yields the protein CASSRGDRGGTQYF. The V and J genes are TRBV7-3 and TRBJ2-5; 9 bases agree with TRBD1. Trimming removed 5 bases from V and 7 bases from J; junction bases left unmatched: 8. This CDR3 contains 14 residues. CDR1 and CDR2 (germline): SGHTA, FQGTGA.

The J gene is TRBJ2-5, the V gene TRBV7-3; 8 positions agree with TRBD1. CDR1 is SGHTA and CDR2 is FQGTGA in the germline V gene. The CDR3 loop spans 15 amino acids. Trimming took 2 bases from V and 4 from J; bases not matched to a gene: 6. Written as DNA, the CDR3 is TGTGCCAGCAGCTTAGGGACAGGAGTATCAGAGACCCAGTACTTC. It translates to CASSLGTGVSETQYF.

The chain links TRBV5-1 to TRBJ2-1; 13 nucleotides align to TRBD2. After removal of 1 base from V and 1 base from J, the junction contained 5 bases not matched to a gene. CDR3 length: 18 amino acids. Germline V gene data show CDR1 as SGHRS and CDR2 as YFSETQ. This CDR3 is CASSLRLAGGASYNEQFF. As DNA, the CDR3 is TGCGCCAGCAGCTTGAGACTAGCGGGGGGTGCTTCCTACAATGAGCAGTTCTTC.

The chain carries TRBV27 and TRBJ1-5; D is unresolved. The CDR3 covers 14 residues. The V end was cut by 6 bases, the J end by 0 bases, with 9 bases between. CDR1 and CDR2 from the germline V gene are MNHEY and SMNVEV (reference sequence). DNA for the CDR3: TGTGCCAGCAGGGGCATTGGTAGCAATCAGCCCCAGCATTTT. Translation gives CASRGIGSNQPQHF.

This clone was seen a single time. This chain joins TRBV21-1 and TRBJ2-7; TRBD2, the D gene given by the table, was not confirmed from the DNA. TRBV21-1 is classified as a pseudogene. The CDR3 covers 15 residues. The CDR3 DNA follows: TGTGCCAGCAGCAAAACCCGCGGGACCCACTACGAGCAGTACTTC. The encoded protein is CASSKTRGTHYEQYF.

The V gene is TRBV7-8, the J gene TRBJ1-3; perhaps TRBD1 as D (6 bases). Trimming shortened V by 1 base and J by 1 base, and 14 bases separated the two germline ends. The CDR3 is made up of 17 amino acids. Germline V gene lookup returns CDR1 SGHVS and CDR2 FQNEAQ. CDR3 amino acids: CASSLDDRTSSGNTIYF. The CDR3 coding sequence is TGTGCCAGCAGCTTAGATGACAGGACCTCTTCTGGAAACACCATATATTTT.

This clone showed up just once. V usage is TRBV6-1 and J usage is TRBJ2-3; TRBD1 might be the D (5 bases). CDR1 is MNHNS, CDR2 SASEGT, per germline. V was clipped by 5 bases and J by 5 bases, with 8 bases between them. The CDR3 covers 12 residues. CDR3 loop: CASSNQGDTQYF. The CDR3 DNA sequence: TGTGCCAGCAGTAATCAGGGAGATACGCAGTATTTT.

The chain uses TRBV11-2 and TRBJ2-7; no definite D call. This CDR3 has 12 residues. Trimming took off 4 bases at V and 9 bases at J, with 13 bases between the two ends. In germline, CDR1 is SGHAT, CDR2 FQNNGV. The CDR3, as DNA: TGTGCCAGCAGCTCCTCCCTAGTGGGGCAGTACTTC. This sequence encodes CASSSSLVGQYF.

CDR3 DNA sequence: TGTGCCAGCAGCCGCGGGGGGAGAGGGGGGGGGAACACTGAAGCTTTCTTT. Translation gives CASSRGGRGGGNTEAFF. The chain combines TRBV5-4 with TRBJ1-1; D may be TRBD1 (6 bases). Germline CDR1 is SGHNT and CDR2 is YYREEE (reference sequence). Between the trimmed V and J ends, which lost 4 bases and 1 base, there was a span of 20 bases. The CDR3 runs to 17 residues.

As DNA, the CDR3 is TGTGCCTGGAGGCGGGGGGGGGACTTAAACACCGGGGAGCTGTTTTTT. Protein sequence: CAWRRGGDLNTGELFF. The rearrangement joins TRBV30 to TRBJ2-2; TRBD2 matches 9 bases. The ends lost 3 bases at V and 2 bases at J; junction bases unmatched: 7. The germline CDR1 and CDR2 sequences are GTSNPN and SVGIG (reference sequence). This CDR3 spans 16 amino acids.

The CDR3 sequence is CASSPQGVNTEAFF. The CDR3, as DNA: TGTGCCAGCAGCCCACAGGGGGTGAACACTGAAGCTTTCTTT. V gene TRBV7-9 combines with J gene TRBJ1-1; TRBD1 matches 8 bases. J lost 0 bases, V lost 5 bases, and 2 bases had no gene match. The CDR3 runs 14 residues. CDR1 and CDR2 (germline): SEHNR, FQNEAQ (reference sequence).

The table lists this clone with a count of one. The chain employs TRBV19 and TRBJ2-1; TRBD2 matches at 11 bases. This CDR3 has 15 residues. V lost 4 bases, J lost 6 bases, and 5 bases stayed unmatched. Germline CDR1 and CDR2: LNHDA and SQIVND (reference sequence). The CDR3 sequence: CASSTTSGGSNEQFF. CDR3 nucleotide sequence: TGTGCCAGTAGTACTACTAGCGGGGGATCCAATGAGCAGTTCTTC.

This rearrangement joins TRBV27 to TRBJ2-3; 10 nucleotides align to TRBD2. Germline V lookup: CDR1 MNHEY, CDR2 SMNVEV (reference sequence). Unmatched junction bases numbered 7, after V lost 6 bases and J lost 1 base. This CDR3 region has 16 residues. For the CDR3, the DNA is TGTGCCAGCAGCACCCTAGCGGGAGAAGGCACAGATACGCAGTATTTT. Translating it yields CASSTLAGEGTDTQYF.